Listed below are T cell receptor beta chains from one sample, sequenced in a study of CD8+ T cells in alopecia areata. Only in-frame clones appear in the TCRdb table, and some are missing; sequencing was by immunoSEQ multiplex PCR. The repertoire holds 69,000 or so clones, approximately 58% seen once, with about a sixth in the top ten. The starting material was CD8+ T cells sorted from blood, obtained at week 0. The receptors come from a human donor with alopecia areata. Both conserved end residues are part of each CDR3. The D gene is left open where the match is weak. Clone size is not always given. Where it is, it says once, few, many or a class for expanded clones.

v_call: TRBV29-1
clone_size: NA
d_call: TRBD2
j_call: TRBJ2-5
cdr3_aa: CSVEGLAGVETQYF
cdr3_nt: TGCAGCGTTGAAGGACTAGCGGGAGTAGAGACCCAGTACTTC

v_call: TRBV29-1
clone_size: NA
d_call: NA
j_call: TRBJ1-2
cdr3_aa: CSVKLTGSPYGYTF
cdr3_nt: TGCAGCGTTAAACTCACAGGGTCACCCTATGGCTACACCTTC

v_call: TRBV5-6
clone_size: NA
d_call: NA
j_call: TRBJ1-1
cdr3_aa: CASSFGREAFF
cdr3_nt: TGTGCCAGCAGCTTTGGAAGAGAAGCTTTCTTT

v_call: TRBV5-1
clone_size: NA
d_call: NA
j_call: TRBJ1-5
cdr3_aa: CASSLSGAGQPQHF
cdr3_nt: TGCGCCAGCAGCTTGTCAGGGGCAGGCCAGCCCCAGCATTTT

v_call: TRBV2
clone_size: NA
d_call: TRBD2
j_call: TRBJ2-3
cdr3_aa: CASTGGLAGTDTQYF
cdr3_nt: TGTGCCAGCACCGGCGGACTAGCGGGCACAGATACGCAGTATTTT

v_call: TRBV27
clone_size: NA
d_call: TRBD2
j_call: TRBJ2-1
cdr3_aa: CASSKGTSGYNEQFF
cdr3_nt: TGTGCCAGCAGTAAGGGGACTAGCGGTTACAATGAGCAGTTCTTC

v_call: TRBV30
clone_size: NA
d_call: NA
j_call: TRBJ2-7
cdr3_aa: CAWSAASSGEQYF
cdr3_nt: TGTGCCTGGAGTGCGGCTAGCTCGGGAGAGCAGTACTTC

v_call: TRBV7-9
clone_size: NA
d_call: TRBD2
j_call: TRBJ2-7
cdr3_aa: CASSFLAGGYEQYF
cdr3_nt: TGTGCCAGCAGCTTCTTAGCGGGAGGATACGAGCAGTACTTC

v_call: TRBV6-5
clone_size: few
d_call: NA
j_call: TRBJ1-1
cdr3_aa: CASSDAARNTEAFF
cdr3_nt: TGTGCCAGCAGTGACGCGGCGCGGAACACTGAAGCTTTCTTT

v_call: TRBV28
clone_size: NA
d_call: NA
j_call: TRBJ1-2
cdr3_aa: CASSPSSWGAEGYTF
cdr3_nt: TGTGCCAGCAGTCCATCTAGTTGGGGCGCGGAGGGCTACACCTTC

v_call: TRBV14
clone_size: NA
d_call: NA
j_call: TRBJ2-1
cdr3_aa: CASSQSRVVYNEQFF
cdr3_nt: TGTGCCAGCAGCCAGAGCAGGGTAGTCTACAATGAGCAGTTCTTC

v_call: TRBV4-3
clone_size: NA
d_call: NA
j_call: TRBJ2-7
cdr3_aa: CASSQDPDYHNYEQYF
cdr3_nt: TGCGCCAGCAGCCAAGATCCCGACTATCATAACTACGAGCAGTACTTC

v_call: TRBV19
clone_size: NA
d_call: NA
j_call: TRBJ2-1
cdr3_aa: CASSILSGTYNEQFF
cdr3_nt: TGTGCCAGTAGTATTCTTTCTGGTACCTACAATGAGCAGTTCTTC

v_call: TRBV29-1
clone_size: few
d_call: NA
j_call: TRBJ2-3
cdr3_aa: CSVEEDYTDTQYF
cdr3_nt: TGCAGCGTTGAGGAGGACTACACAGATACGCAGTATTTT

v_call: TRBV27
clone_size: NA
d_call: NA
j_call: TRBJ2-2
cdr3_aa: CASSPTRSRANTGELFF
cdr3_nt: TGTGCCAGCAGTCCGACTAGATCTCGCGCGAACACCGGGGAGCTGTTTTTT

v_call: TRBV29-1
clone_size: few
d_call: NA
j_call: TRBJ2-7
cdr3_aa: CSVVELGDYEQYF
cdr3_nt: TGCAGCGTTGTCGAATTGGGGGACTACGAGCAGTACTTC

v_call: TRBV13
clone_size: NA
d_call: TRBD2
j_call: TRBJ2-5
cdr3_aa: CASSFGGGAQETQYF
cdr3_nt: TGTGCCAGCAGCTTTGGCGGGGGGGCCCAAGAGACCCAGTACTTC

v_call: TRBV7-9
clone_size: NA
d_call: NA
j_call: TRBJ2-7
cdr3_aa: CASSPDTYEQYF
cdr3_nt: TGTGCCAGCAGTCCGGACACCTACGAGCAGTACTTC

v_call: TRBV7-2
clone_size: NA
d_call: TRBD1
j_call: TRBJ2-7
cdr3_aa: CASSLGTGAYEQYF
cdr3_nt: TGTGCCAGCAGCTTAGGGACAGGGGCCTACGAGCAGTACTTC

v_call: TRBV4-3
clone_size: few
d_call: TRBD1
j_call: TRBJ1-2
cdr3_aa: CASSQGNAGGRDGYTF
cdr3_nt: TGCGCCAGCAGCCAAGGGAATGCAGGGGGCAGGGATGGCTACACCTTC

v_call: TRBV9
clone_size: NA
d_call: TRBD1
j_call: TRBJ2-6
cdr3_aa: CASSVNPGQGSGANVLTF
cdr3_nt: TGTGCCAGCAGCGTAAATCCGGGACAGGGCTCTGGGGCCAACGTCCTGACTTTC

v_call: TRBV7-2
clone_size: NA
d_call: NA
j_call: TRBJ1-2
cdr3_aa: CASSLDGLGAYGYTF
cdr3_nt: TGTGCCAGCAGCTTAGACGGGTTGGGTGCTTATGGCTACACCTTC

v_call: TRBV7-9
clone_size: NA
d_call: NA
j_call: TRBJ1-2
cdr3_aa: CASTLGPRYGYTF
cdr3_nt: TGTGCCAGCACCCTGGGACCCCGTTATGGCTACACCTTC

v_call: TRBV10-3
clone_size: NA
d_call: TRBD1
j_call: TRBJ2-7
cdr3_aa: CACAGTGSYEQYF
cdr3_nt: TGTGCCTGCGCCGGGACAGGCTCCTACGAGCAGTACTTC

v_call: TRBV2
clone_size: NA
d_call: NA
j_call: TRBJ1-2
cdr3_aa: CASSFRGDLPRNGYTF
cdr3_nt: TGTGCCAGCAGCTTTCGGGGGGACTTACCTCGAAATGGCTACACCTTC

v_call: TRBV27
clone_size: NA
d_call: TRBD2
j_call: TRBJ2-2
cdr3_aa: CASTLAGGDGELFF
cdr3_nt: TGTGCCAGCACCCTAGCGGGAGGGGACGGGGAGCTGTTTTTT

v_call: TRBV19
clone_size: NA
d_call: NA
j_call: TRBJ2-5
cdr3_aa: CASSPLEGGYQETQYF
cdr3_nt: TGTGCCAGTAGTCCTCTAGAGGGCGGGTACCAAGAGACCCAGTACTTC

v_call: TRBV27
clone_size: NA
d_call: NA
j_call: TRBJ2-6
cdr3_aa: CASTSSGANVLTF
cdr3_nt: TGTGCCAGCACCAGCTCTGGGGCCAACGTCCTGACTTTC

v_call: TRBV29-1
clone_size: few
d_call: TRBD2
j_call: TRBJ2-7
cdr3_aa: CSVRRGDSYEQYF
cdr3_nt: TGCAGCGTCAGACGGGGGGATTCCTACGAGCAGTACTTC

v_call: TRBV29-1
clone_size: NA
d_call: TRBD1
j_call: TRBJ1-2
cdr3_aa: CSVVGGSTYGYTF
cdr3_nt: TGCAGCGTTGTAGGGGGCAGCACCTATGGCTACACCTTC

v_call: TRBV9
clone_size: NA
d_call: NA
j_call: TRBJ1-1
cdr3_aa: CASSPGLGNTEAFF
cdr3_nt: TGTGCCAGCAGCCCCGGACTGGGGAACACTGAAGCTTTCTTT

v_call: TRBV4-2
clone_size: NA
d_call: NA
j_call: TRBJ2-5
cdr3_aa: CASSQDELGEETQYF
cdr3_nt: TGTGCCAGCAGCCAAGACGAACTGGGGGAAGAGACCCAGTACTTC

v_call: TRBV4-3
clone_size: NA
d_call: TRBD1
j_call: TRBJ2-7
cdr3_aa: CASSHSGTGSYEQYF
cdr3_nt: TGCGCCAGCAGCCATTCCGGGACAGGATCCTACGAGCAGTACTTC

v_call: TRBV29-1
clone_size: NA
d_call: NA
j_call: TRBJ2-2
cdr3_aa: CSAQGPNTGELFF
cdr3_nt: TGCAGCGCGCAGGGGCCTAACACCGGGGAGCTGTTTTTT

v_call: TRBV4-1
clone_size: NA
d_call: TRBD1
j_call: TRBJ2-7
cdr3_aa: CASSPGQGGGEQYF
cdr3_nt: TGCGCCAGCAGCCCAGGACAGGGTGGCGGCGAGCAGTACTTC

v_call: TRBV7-7
clone_size: few
d_call: TRBD2
j_call: TRBJ2-5
cdr3_aa: CASSPTFSGVQETQYF
cdr3_nt: TGTGCCAGCAGCCCAACTTTTAGCGGGGTCCAAGAGACCCAGTACTTC

v_call: TRBV5-1
clone_size: NA
d_call: NA
j_call: TRBJ2-7
cdr3_aa: CASSLVGVRAASYEQYF
cdr3_nt: TGCGCCAGCAGCTTGGTTGGGGTCAGAGCCGCCTCCTACGAGCAGTACTTC

v_call: TRBV5-1
clone_size: NA
d_call: NA
j_call: TRBJ2-7
cdr3_aa: CASTRGGEQYF
cdr3_nt: TGCGCCAGCACTCGGGGAGGTGAGCAGTACTTC

v_call: TRBV6-5
clone_size: NA
d_call: NA
j_call: TRBJ2-1
cdr3_aa: CASSLDSYNEQFF
cdr3_nt: TGTGCCAGCAGTCTCGACAGCTACAATGAGCAGTTCTTC

v_call: TRBV27
clone_size: few
d_call: TRBD1
j_call: TRBJ2-7
cdr3_aa: CASSPGTGWLYEQYF
cdr3_nt: TGTGCCAGCAGCCCCGGGACAGGGTGGCTCTACGAGCAGTACTTC